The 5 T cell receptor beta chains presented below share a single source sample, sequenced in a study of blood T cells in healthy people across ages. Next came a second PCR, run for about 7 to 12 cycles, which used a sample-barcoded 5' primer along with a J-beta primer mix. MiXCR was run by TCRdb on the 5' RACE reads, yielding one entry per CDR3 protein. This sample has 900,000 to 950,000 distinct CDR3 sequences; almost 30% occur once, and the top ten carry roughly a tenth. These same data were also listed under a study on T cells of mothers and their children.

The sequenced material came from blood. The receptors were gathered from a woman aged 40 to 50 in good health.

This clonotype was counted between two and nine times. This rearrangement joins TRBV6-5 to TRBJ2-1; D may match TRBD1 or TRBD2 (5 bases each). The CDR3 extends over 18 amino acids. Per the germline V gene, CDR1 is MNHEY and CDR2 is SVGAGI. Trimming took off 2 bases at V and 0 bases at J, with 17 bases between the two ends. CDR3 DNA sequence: TGTGCCAGCAGTTACGGGGGACCCAGAAAAATCTCCTACAATGAGCAGTTCTTC. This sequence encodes CASSYGGPRKISYNEQFF.

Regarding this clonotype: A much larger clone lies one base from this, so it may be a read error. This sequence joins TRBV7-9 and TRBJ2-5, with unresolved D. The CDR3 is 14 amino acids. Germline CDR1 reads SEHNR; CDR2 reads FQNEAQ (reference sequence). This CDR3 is CASRSASDQESQYF. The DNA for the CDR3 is TGTGCCAGCAGGTCGGCCAGCGACCAAGAGTCCCAGTACTTC.

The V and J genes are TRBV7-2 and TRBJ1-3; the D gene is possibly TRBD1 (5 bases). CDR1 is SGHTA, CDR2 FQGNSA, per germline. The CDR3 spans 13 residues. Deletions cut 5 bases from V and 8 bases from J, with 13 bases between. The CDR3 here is CASSPLRGDTIYF. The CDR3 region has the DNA TGTGCCAGCAGCCCCCTTAGAGGGGACACCATATATTTT.

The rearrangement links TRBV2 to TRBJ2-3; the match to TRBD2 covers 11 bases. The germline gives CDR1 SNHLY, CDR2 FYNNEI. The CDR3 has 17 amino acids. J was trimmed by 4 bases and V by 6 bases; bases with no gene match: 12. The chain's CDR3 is CASSVKIAGGLADTQYF. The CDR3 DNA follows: TGTGCCAGCAGCGTAAAAATAGCGGGGGGGCTCGCAGATACGCAGTATTTT.

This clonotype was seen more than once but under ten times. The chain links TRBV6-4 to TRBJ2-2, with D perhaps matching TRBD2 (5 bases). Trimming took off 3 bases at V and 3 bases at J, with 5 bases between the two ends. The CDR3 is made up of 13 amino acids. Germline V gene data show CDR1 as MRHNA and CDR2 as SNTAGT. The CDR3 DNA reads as TGTGCCAGCAGTGAGGACTACACCGGGGAGCTGTTTTTT. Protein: CASSEDYTGELFF.